The 17 T cell receptor beta chains below were found in one sample sequenced in a study of cytomegalovirus exposure and HLA in healthy donors (dated by TCRdb to about 2017). Library prep was done by the immunoSEQ multiplex PCR assay. Here the immuneACCESS table is served through TCRdb, limited to in-frame sequences with V and J called. Missing clones are a known gap in these copies; in checked studies unresolved V genes cover under half, and the rest lacks a known reason. Within this sample are some 150,000 clones, with approximately 94% of them counted one time only. The top ten constitute around 1.9% of the sample. The source material was PBMCs. These receptor sequences come from a man between 18 and 35 years old in good health and CMV-seropositive.

This chain links TRBV5-4 with TRBJ1-2; TRBD1 matches 9 bases. From germline, CDR1 is SGHNT and CDR2 YYREEE (reference sequence). After removal of 4 bases from V and 7 bases from J, the junction contained 8 bases not matched to a gene. The CDR3 is 14 residues long. Written as DNA, the CDR3 is TGTGCCAGCAGCATCCGGGACAGGGCAAGTGGCTACACCTTC. The encoded protein is CASSIRDRASGYTF.

The gene calls are TRBV4-2 and TRBJ2-5; 10 bases are a match to TRBD1. The germline CDR1 and CDR2 sequences are LGHNA and YNFKEQ. This CDR3 has 17 amino acids. Trimming removed 0 bases from V and 0 bases from J; junction bases left unmatched: 4. The CDR3 sequence: CASSQDQGQGYQETQYF. In DNA form, the CDR3 reads TGTGCCAGCAGCCAAGATCAGGGACAGGGGTACCAAGAGACCCAGTACTTC.

This clone was seen once. The chain links TRBV7-2 to TRBJ1-6; D may be TRBD1 (6 bases). CDR3 length equals 13 residues. Trimming left V 1 base short and J 18 bases short, with 16 bases between. The germline V gene has CDR1 SGHTA and CDR2 FQGNSA. The CDR3 reads CASSLEVGRGPHF. The CDR3 nucleotides are TGTGCCAGCAGCTTAGAGGTTGGCAGGGGCCCCCACTTT. Combining the CDR3 with reference TRBV7-2 and TRBJ1-6 gives the whole variable domain GAGVSQSPSNKVTEKGKDVELRCDPISGHTALYWYRQSLGQGLEFLIYFQGNSAPDKSGLPSDRFSAERTGGSVSTLTIQRTQQEDSAVYLCASSLEVGRGPHFGNGTRLTVT.

The rearrangement joins TRBV2 to TRBJ2-5, with D possibly matching TRBD1 (6 bases). This CDR3 is 13 amino acids long. V shed 6 bases and J shed 5 bases, with 13 bases lying between them. Per the germline V gene, CDR1 is SNHLY and CDR2 is FYNNEI. CDR3 loop: CASRQGVEETQYF. In DNA form, the CDR3 reads TGTGCCAGCAGACAGGGTGTAGAGGAGACCCAGTACTTC. The full variable domain, in which reference TRBV2 and TRBJ2-5 provide the parts outside the CDR3, is EPEVTQTPSHQVTQMGQEVILRCVPISNHLYFYWYRQILGQKVEFLVSFYNNEISEKSEIFDDQFSVERPDGSNFTLKIRSTKLEDSAMYFCASRQGVEETQYFGPGTRLLVL.

The rearrangement uses TRBV5-1 and TRBJ2-7; a weak D match, TRBD1 (6 bases). Germline V gene data show CDR1 as SGHRS and CDR2 as YFSETQ. Trimming shortened V by 1 base and J by 4 bases, and 12 bases separated the two germline ends. The CDR3 spans 14 residues. CDR3 sequence reads: CASSLPGAGYEQYF. In DNA, the CDR3 is TGCGCCAGCAGCTTGCCAGGGGCTGGGTACGAGCAGTACTTC.

The chain links TRBV27 to TRBJ2-1; D remains unclear. The V gene lost 3 bases and the J gene lost 0 bases, with 6 bases spanning the gap. The CDR3 contains 14 residues. Germline loops: CDR1 MNHEY, CDR2 SMNVEV (reference sequence). CDR3 DNA: TGTGCCAGCAGTTTTTCCGTCTCCTACAATGAGCAGTTCTTC. Translating it yields CASSFSVSYNEQFF.

In its sample, this clone was seen once. The gene calls are TRBV5-1 and TRBJ2-5; 7 bases are shared with TRBD2. Trimming cost V 4 bases and J 2 bases; bases outside gene matches: 11. Germline assignment: CDR1 SGHRS and CDR2 YFSETQ. This CDR3 is built from 16 residues. This chain's CDR3 is CASSRSSGDKQETQYF. CDR3 sequence (DNA): TGCGCCAGCAGCCGGTCTAGCGGAGACAAACAAGAGACCCAGTACTTC.

This rearrangement joins TRBV6-6 to TRBJ1-4; maybe TRBD1 (5 bases). This CDR3 has 16 amino acids. Deletions cut 6 bases from V and 8 bases from J, with 22 bases between. The germline gives CDR1 MNHNY, CDR2 SVGAGI (reference sequence). CDR3 sequence (DNA): TGTGCCAGCAGCGCTTTGTCAATGGGGCTGGGGGAAAAACTGTTTTTT. Translation gives CASSALSMGLGEKLFF.

The rearrangement links TRBV5-1 to TRBJ2-5, with D possibly being TRBD2 (6 bases). Trimming stripped 4 bases from V and 10 bases from J, with 23 bases between. CDR1 is SGHRS, CDR2 YFSETQ, per germline. The CDR3 has 15 amino acids. CDR3 bases: TGCGCCAGCAGCCAATTCCTGCTCGGGAGTGTCGGCCAGTACTTC. Amino acids: CASSQFLLGSVGQYF. The variable domain in full, with the rest retrieved from reference TRBV5-1 and TRBJ2-5, is KAGVTQTPRYLIKTRGQQVTLSCSPISGHRSVSWYQQTPGQGLQFLFEYFSETQRNKGNFPGRFSGRQFSNSRSEMNVSTLELGDSALYLCASSQFLLGSVGQYFGPGTRLLVL.

The CDR3 DNA reads TGTGCCAGCAGTGATCCTAGCGGGAGAGGCACAGATACGCAGTATTTT. Encoded protein: CASSDPSGRGTDTQYF. The chain carries TRBV25-1 and TRBJ2-3; 10 positions match TRBD2. The CDR3 length is 16 residues. Germline-derived CDR1 and CDR2 are MGHDK and SYGVNS. V lost 3 bases, J lost 1 base, and 4 bases stayed unmatched. The variable domain in full, completed from reference TRBV25-1 and TRBJ2-3, reads EADIYQTPRYLVIGTGKKITLECSQTMGHDKMYWYQQDPGMELHLIHYSYGVNSTEKGDLSSESTVSRIRTEHFPLTLESARPSHTSQYLCASSDPSGRGTDTQYFGPGTRLTVL.

V and J are TRBV6-4 and TRBJ1-5, with a weak D call TRBD1 (6 bases). CDR1 and CDR2 from the germline V gene are MRHNA and SNTAGT. V lost 6 bases, J lost 0 bases, and 12 bases lay in between. This CDR3 has 15 amino acids. The CDR3 DNA reads TGTGCCAGCAGGGAACAGGGTTATAGCAATCAGCCCCAGCATTTT. Residues: CASREQGYSNQPQHF.

The chain is built from TRBV28 and TRBJ1-5; TRBD1 is a possible D gene (6 bases). The CDR3 runs 16 residues. Looked up from germline, CDR1 is MDHEN and CDR2 is SYDVKM. Trimming pared 6 bases from V and 3 bases from J, leaving 18 bases between. The CDR3 protein is CASSLLRQVYNQPQHF. The CDR3 DNA reads as TGTGCCAGCAGCCTCTTACGACAGGTATACAATCAGCCCCAGCATTTT.

This sequence joins TRBV5-4 and TRBJ2-6; D is unresolved. Trimming shortened V by 0 bases and J by 10 bases, and 8 bases separated the two germline ends. The CDR3 loop spans 13 amino acids. CDR1 is SGHNT and CDR2 is YYREEE in the germline V gene (reference sequence). The CDR3 bases are TGTGCCAGCAGCTTGGGGTACTCAAACGTCCTGACTTTC. Translating gives CASSLGYSNVLTF.

The V gene is TRBV6-4, the J gene TRBJ1-6; TRBD1 matches 10 bases. From germline, CDR1 is MRHNA and CDR2 SNTAGT. J was trimmed by 10 bases and V by 10 bases; bases with no gene match: 10. The CDR3 length is 14 residues. CDR3: CAIPAGTGESPLHF. The CDR3 DNA follows: TGTGCCATCCCGGCCGGGACAGGGGAGTCACCCCTCCACTTT.

V gene TRBV6-5 combines with J gene TRBJ1-4; 7 nucleotides match TRBD1. This CDR3 comprises 16 residues. The germline gives CDR1 MNHEY, CDR2 SVGAGI. V gave up 1 base and J gave up 4 bases; unmatched junction bases: 6. The CDR3 nucleotides read TGTGCCAGCAGTTACTTAAAGACAGGGAATAATGAAAAACTGTTTTTT. Translation gives CASSYLKTGNNEKLFF.

The rearrangement joins TRBV6-1 to TRBJ2-1, with 8 bases identical to TRBD2. Germline-derived CDR1 and CDR2 are MNHNS and SASEGT. The CDR3 spans 15 residues. The V segment lost 6 bases and the J segment 4 bases; nucleotides outside the gene matches: 8. CDR3: CASRARTSLYNEQFF. CDR3 bases: TGTGCCAGCAGAGCCCGGACTAGCTTATACAATGAGCAGTTCTTC.

J is TRBJ2-3 and V is TRBV7-2, with D possibly TRBD2 on 6 matching bases. CDR3 length: 16 residues. Between the trimmed V and J ends, which lost 5 bases and 0 bases, there was a span of 15 bases. Germline CDR1 reads SGHTA; CDR2 reads FQGNSA. CDR3 amino acids: CASSTGLAGSTDTQYF. The CDR3 DNA reads TGTGCCAGCAGCACAGGTTTGGCGGGAAGCACAGATACGCAGTATTTT.